The source of this T cell receptor beta chain is a study of cytomegalovirus exposure and HLA in healthy donors. The PCR had 60 Vbeta and 13 Jbeta primers. Here immunoSEQ multiplex PCR was the method, and the copy in TCRdb shows in-frame clones only, minus some. The sample gives 150,000 to 200,000 clones, 65% to 70% of which show up once; around 4.3% is in the top ten. The CDR3 contains 15 residues. The ends lost 6 bases at V and 4 bases at J; junction bases unmatched: 11. Per the germline V gene, CDR1 is MDHEN and CDR2 is SYDVKM. This clone was observed a single time. The V call is TRBV28, the J call TRBJ2-7; 8 bases are shared with TRBD1. The sample taken for sequencing was PBMCs. This sequence was found in a woman in her late teens or twenties in good health and CMV-seropositive. The CDR3 coding sequence is TGTGCCAGCAGAGCCCGGTGGACAGGGTCTTACGAGCAGTACTTC. This translates into CASRARWTGSYEQYF.